One and the same sample provided the 17 T cell receptor beta chains below, sequenced in a study of naive and memory T cell subsets (dated by TCRdb to 2016 to 2017). A robust, sensitive protocol for the amplification, sequencing and analysis of TCRs was described in the study, in which 3' ligation of a UMI-containing oligonucleotide to TCR cDNA was used. The library relied on UMI-ligation and nested PCR. The reads were generated on an Illumina MiSeq. The ligated cDNA was amplified in four rounds of PCR with nested alpha and beta constant region primers together with the SP2 primer. TCRdb took the public reads, trimmed them with fastp at Q25, ran MiXCR for clone calling and kept in-frame beta chains. For every CDR3 protein sequence, its rows merge into one entry that carries the most common genes and DNA. This sample lists some 25,000 distinct CDR3 sequences; around 5% were detected once. The ten largest clones capture around 7.4% of the sample.

Sequences were obtained from blood. The receptor set was obtained from an adult in good health.

This chain uses TRBV6-2 or TRBV6-3 with TRBJ1-3; no clear D. Germline values: CDR1 MNHEY, CDR2 SVGEGT. This CDR3 is built from 16 residues. V was clipped by 6 bases and J by 1 base, with 16 bases between them. CDR3 coding DNA: TGTGCCAGCAGCATCACCCTCCTCCGATCTGGAAACACCATATATTTT. Its protein product is CASSITLLRSGNTIYF.

The sample holds many counts of this clonotype. V usage is TRBV27 and J usage is TRBJ2-7, with D perhaps assigned TRBD1 or TRBD2 (5 bases each). Trimming pared 4 bases from V and 9 bases from J, leaving 16 bases between. The CDR3 covers 13 residues. Germline V gene sequence: CDR1 MNHEY, CDR2 SMNVEV (reference sequence). CDR3 loop: CASSYGTPPPQYF. CDR3 nucleotide sequence: TGTGCCAGCAGTTATGGGACCCCGCCCCCGCAGTACTTC.

This clonotype was observed many times. The genes are TRBV4-3 and TRBJ2-2; 8 nucleotides line up with TRBD2. The V and J ends lost 3 bases and 6 bases, in that order; junction bases with no gene match: 18. The CDR3 is 19 residues long. Germline V CDR1 and CDR2: LGHNA, YSLEER. CDR3 in amino acids: CASSHRALELAGRAGELFF. The CDR3 DNA is TGCGCCAGCAGCCACCGGGCATTAGAGCTAGCGGGCCGTGCCGGGGAGCTGTTTTTT.

This clonotype came up many times. CDR3 DNA sequence: TGTGCCAGCAGTTTTGACGGGAGTCGAAATGCCGGGGAGCTGTTTTTT. This translates into CASSFDGSRNAGELFF. The chain couples TRBV7-3 to TRBJ2-2; perhaps TRBD2 as D (6 bases). Germline-derived CDR1 and CDR2 are SGHTA and FQGTGA. The CDR3 length is 16 residues. The V end was cut by 6 bases, the J end by 6 bases, with 20 bases between. Using reference TRBV7-3 and TRBJ2-2 for the parts outside the CDR3, the full variable domain is GAGVSQTPSNKVTEKGKYVELRCDPISGHTALYWYRQSLGQGPEFLIYFQGTGAADDSGLPNDRFFAVRPEGSVSTLKIQRTERGDSAVYLCASSFDGSRNAGELFFGEGSRLTVL.

This clonotype was seen at least ten times. V and J are TRBV12-3 or TRBV12-4 and TRBJ1-2, with D hard to call. The CDR3 length is 13 residues. Between the trimmed V and J ends, which lost 3 bases and 8 bases, there was a span of 13 bases. CDR3 in amino acids: CASSFKRLRGYTF. The CDR3 nucleotides read TGTGCCAGCAGTTTCAAGAGGTTACGGGGCTACACCTTC.

At least ten counts were recorded for this clonotype. The chain links TRBV6-5 to TRBJ1-4; no clear D. CDR1 and CDR2 (germline): MNHEY, SVGAGI. This CDR3 comprises 14 residues. Trimming pared 2 bases from V and 3 bases from J, leaving 7 bases between. CDR3 in amino acids: CASSYAAPNEKLFF. The CDR3 DNA is TGTGCCAGCAGTTACGCGGCACCTAATGAAAAACTGTTTTTT.

This clonotype has ten or more counts. The chain has TRBV6-5 and TRBJ1-3; TRBD1 might be the D (5 bases). The germline V gene encodes CDR1 MNHEY and CDR2 SVGAGI. V lost 3 bases and J 1 base, leaving 7 bases between the germline ends. CDR3 length: 14 residues. The CDR3 spells CASSYQGSGNTIYF. DNA for the CDR3: TGTGCCAGCAGTTATCAGGGATCTGGAAACACCATATATTTT.

This clonotype occurred a few times. The chain couples TRBV5-4 to TRBJ2-2; a possible D gene is TRBD2 (6 bases). CDR1 and CDR2 (germline): SGHNT, YYREEE (reference sequence). The CDR3 sequence is 16 residues long. V was pared by 6 bases and J by 4 bases, with 19 bases between. Written as DNA, the CDR3 is TGTGCCAGCACCGTTGATGGAGGGATCAGCACCGGGGAGCTGTTTTTT. Translation: CASTVDGGISTGELFF.

There are many counts of this clonotype. The V call is TRBV7-9, the J call TRBJ1-4; D gene unclear. The CDR3 length is 13 residues. In germline, CDR1 is SEHNR, CDR2 FQNEAQ (reference sequence). Trimming stripped 2 bases from V and 8 bases from J, with 9 bases between. The CDR3 coding sequence is TGTGCCAGCAGCTTACAGGTCGGGGAAAAACTGTTTTTT. Protein: CASSLQVGEKLFF.

In its sample, this clonotype was seen a few times. J is TRBJ1-5 and V is TRBV19; D is possibly TRBD1 (6 bases). The CDR3 spans 14 residues. The V gene's germline CDR1 is LNHDA and CDR2 SQIVND (reference sequence). CDR3 nucleotides: TGTGCGACCCAGGTAACAGGGAGCTATCAGCCCCAGCATTTT. It is translated as CATQVTGSYQPQHF.

This clonotype was observed many times. The chain links TRBV14 to TRBJ2-1; D call uncertain. Per the germline V gene, CDR1 is SGHDN and CDR2 is FVKESK. This CDR3 has 13 residues. V was trimmed by 5 bases and J by 0 bases, leaving 5 bases between them. CDR3 residues: CASSWASYNEQFF. DNA for the CDR3: TGTGCCAGCAGCTGGGCCTCCTACAATGAGCAGTTCTTC.

The table lists this clonotype with many counts. The V and J genes are TRBV6-5 and TRBJ1-4; perhaps TRBD1 as D (5 bases). Germline loops: CDR1 MNHEY, CDR2 SVGAGI. The germline V and J ends were trimmed by 6 bases and 0 bases, with 11 bases remaining between them. The length of the CDR3 is 15 residues. The CDR3 protein is CASRPRQTTNEKLFF. The CDR3, as DNA: TGTGCCAGCAGACCGCGACAGACAACTAATGAAAAACTGTTTTTT.

This clonotype appeared many times. This chain uses TRBV30 with TRBJ2-3; D might be TRBD2 (6 bases). Germline CDR1 and CDR2: GTSNPN and SVGIG (reference sequence). The CDR3 runs to 14 residues. Trimming removed 0 bases from V and 0 bases from J, with 7 bases in between. CDR3 region: CAWSVLASTDTQYF. CDR3 DNA: TGTGCCTGGAGTGTTCTAGCGAGCACAGATACGCAGTATTTT.

There are many counts of this clonotype. The chain carries TRBV15 and TRBJ1-1, with D possibly matching TRBD1 (6 bases). This CDR3 has 14 residues. Deletions cut 6 bases from V and 0 bases from J, with 11 bases between. CDR1 and CDR2 (germline): LNHNV, YYDKDF (reference sequence). CDR3 sequence (DNA): TGTGCCACCAGTTGGGGACAAGTGAACACTGAAGCTTTCTTT. Amino acids: CATSWGQVNTEAFF.

This clonotype was seen ten or more times. The CDR3 loop reads CASSQNEIGGNTEAFF. The DNA for the CDR3 is TGCGCCAGCAGCCAAAATGAAATAGGAGGGAACACTGAAGCTTTCTTT. The gene calls are TRBV4-1 and TRBJ1-1; D remains unclear. Germline CDR1 MGHRA, CDR2 YSYEKL. V was pared by 2 bases and J by 1 base, with 14 bases between. The CDR3 covers 16 residues.

This clonotype occurred many times. The CDR3 nucleotides are TGCAGTGCTATTCGCGGAAGGGAGACCCAGTACTTC. Amino acid sequence: CSAIRGRETQYF. The chain recombines TRBV20-1 with TRBJ2-5; D unclear. This CDR3 comprises 12 residues. Germline CDR1 and CDR2: DFQATT and SNEGSKA (reference sequence). V was clipped by 4 bases and J by 5 bases, with 11 bases between them.

The sample holds many counts of this clonotype. The chain uses TRBV29-1 and TRBJ2-7, with 9 bases fitting TRBD2. CDR1 is SQVTM and CDR2 is ANQGSEA in the germline V gene. The CDR3 is 14 amino acids. Unmatched junction bases numbered 8, after V lost 6 bases and J lost 2 bases. The CDR3 sequence is CSVELAGKAYEQYF. In nucleotides, the CDR3 is TGCAGCGTGGAACTAGCGGGCAAAGCCTACGAGCAGTACTTC.